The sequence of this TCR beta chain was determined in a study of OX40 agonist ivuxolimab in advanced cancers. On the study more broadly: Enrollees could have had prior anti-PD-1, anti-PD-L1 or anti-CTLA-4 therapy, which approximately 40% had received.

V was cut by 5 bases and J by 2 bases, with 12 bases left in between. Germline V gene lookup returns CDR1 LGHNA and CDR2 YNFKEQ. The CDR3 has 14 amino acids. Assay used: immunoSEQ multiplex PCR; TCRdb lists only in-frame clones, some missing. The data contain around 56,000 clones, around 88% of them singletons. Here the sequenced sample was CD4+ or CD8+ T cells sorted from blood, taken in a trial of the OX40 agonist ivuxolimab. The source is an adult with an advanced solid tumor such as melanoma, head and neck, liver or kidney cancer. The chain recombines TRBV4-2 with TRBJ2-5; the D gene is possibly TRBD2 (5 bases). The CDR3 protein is CASSRAGTQETQYF. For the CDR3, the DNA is TGTGCCAGCAGCAGGGCGGGCACTCAAGAGACCCAGTACTTC.